The entry that follows covers one T cell receptor beta chain sequence. MiXCR, applied by TCRdb to the 5' RACE reads, yields one record per CDR3 protein. The sample lists tens of thousands of distinct CDR3 sequences, approximately 15% occurring once. The data stem from a study of HIV-infected patients and healthy controls. Per germline, CDR1 SGHTA and CDR2 FQGNSA. This CDR3 is built from 14 residues. The junction had 3 bases not matched to a gene; V was cut back by 1 base and J by 9 bases. The V and J genes are TRBV7-2 and TRBJ2-1, with 10 bases fitting TRBD1. The receptor was derived from a human donor in good health. Specimen: CD4+ T cells from blood. In DNA, the CDR3 is TGTGCCAGCAGCTTAGAGGGACAGGGGCGTGAGCAGTTCTTC. Translated: CASSLEGQGREQFF.